This passage covers 4 T cell receptor beta chains from one sample sequenced in a study of cytomegalovirus exposure and HLA in healthy donors. The PCR had 60 Vbeta and 13 Jbeta primers. Some clones are missing from TCRdb's copy, which holds only in-frame ones; the method was immunoSEQ multiplex PCR. The data contain under 100,000 clones, 65% to 80% of them seen just once; the ten biggest clones take up roughly an eighth. Material: PBMCs. Receptors originate from a human donor in good health.

The chain recombines TRBV9 with TRBJ2-7; D is possibly TRBD1 (6 bases). The V gene lost 3 bases and the J gene lost 4 bases, with 17 bases spanning the gap. The CDR3 is 15 amino acids. From germline, CDR1 is SGDLS and CDR2 YYNGEE. CDR3 coding DNA: TGTGCCAGCAGCGCCACGACAGGCCTGGGGTACGAGCAGTACTTC. Translated, it gives CASSATTGLGYEQYF.

This chain connects TRBV27 to TRBJ1-2; D is possibly TRBD1 (5 bases). Germline CDR1 is MNHEY and CDR2 is SMNVEV (reference sequence). The CDR3 runs to 15 residues. V shed 5 bases and J shed 0 bases, with 13 bases lying between them. The CDR3 here is CASSLPRTPNYGYTF. The CDR3, as DNA: TGTGCCAGCAGTCTACCTCGGACACCTAACTATGGCTACACCTTC.

CDR3 DNA: TGTGCCAGCAGACTCAAAGATACGCAGTATTTT. This gives the protein CASRLKDTQYF. The rearrangement links TRBV6-5 to TRBJ2-3; no reliable D call. V dropped 6 bases and J dropped 5 bases, with 6 bases sitting between them. The CDR3 is 11 residues long. Germline CDR1 and CDR2: MNHEY and SVGAGI.

This clone was recorded many times. The chain recombines TRBV4-1 with TRBJ2-5, with TRBD2 as a possible D gene (7 bases). The ends were cut back, 0 bases at V and 5 bases at J, with 13 bases in the middle. This CDR3 contains 15 residues. CDR1 and CDR2 from the germline V gene are MGHRA and YSYEKL. CDR3 amino acids: CASSQEGGAEETQYF. In DNA, the CDR3 is TGCGCCAGCAGCCAAGAAGGGGGGGCGGAGGAGACCCAGTACTTC.